The 7 T cell receptor beta chains reported below all come from one sample, sequenced in a study of blood T cell repertoires in COVID-19. Assay used: immunoSEQ multiplex PCR; TCRdb lists only in-frame clones, some missing. The sample consists of 170,000 or so clones, approximately 85% of them appearing once. Input material: PBMCs or T cells enriched from blood (not recorded which). All receptors derive from a woman younger than 35 who had recovered from COVID-19.

The rearrangement joins TRBV15 to TRBJ1-5; D is ambiguous. Trimming pared 8 bases from V and 0 bases from J, leaving 11 bases between. The CDR3 is 14 residues long. Germline CDR1 and CDR2: LNHNV and YYDKDF (reference sequence). The chain's CDR3 is CATESVTSNQPQHF. For the CDR3, the DNA is TGTGCCACCGAGAGCGTCACTAGCAATCAGCCCCAGCATTTT.

V usage is TRBV6-5 and J usage is TRBJ2-7; D ambiguous. The CDR3 runs to 13 residues. V lost 5 bases, J lost 0 bases, and 8 bases lay in between. Germline V gene lookup returns CDR1 MNHEY and CDR2 SVGAGI. DNA for the CDR3: TGTGCCAGCAGTCTGGGCCGCTCCTACGAGCAGTACTTC. It encodes CASSLGRSYEQYF.

This rearrangement joins TRBV19 to TRBJ1-2; no clear D gene. The V and J ends lost 3 bases and 6 bases respectively, with 8 bases between them. CDR1 and CDR2 from the germline V gene are LNHDA and SQIVND (reference sequence). CDR3 length: 12 residues. The CDR3 sequence: CASSIYGDGYTF. Written as DNA, the CDR3 is TGTGCCAGTAGTATTTACGGGGATGGCTACACCTTC.

This chain connects TRBV7-2 to TRBJ1-1; D not certain. From germline, CDR1 is SGHTA and CDR2 FQGNSA. The CDR3 covers 14 residues. Trimming left V 7 bases short and J 0 bases short, with 12 bases between. CDR3 coding DNA: TGTGCCAGCATAACCCAGGCCATGAACACTGAAGCTTTCTTT. This codes for CASITQAMNTEAFF.

This chain joins TRBV5-1 and TRBJ1-2, with 8 bases aligning to TRBD1. The CDR3 spans 16 residues. The germline V gene encodes CDR1 SGHRS and CDR2 YFSETQ. V lost 4 bases and J lost 4; bases outside the gene matches: 12. The CDR3 sequence: CASSPTPGGFSYGYTF. For the CDR3, the DNA is TGCGCCAGCAGCCCCACCCCAGGGGGCTTCAGCTATGGCTACACCTTC.

The chain employs TRBV28 and TRBJ2-7; D not resolved. Trimming removed 6 bases at V and 0 bases at J, with 9 bases between. The CDR3 extends over 13 amino acids. Germline V gives CDR1 MDHEN, CDR2 SYDVKM. The CDR3 nucleotides read TGTGCCAGCAGCCTCCCTTCCTCCTACGAGCAGTACTTC. Translating it yields CASSLPSSYEQYF.

This clone qualifies as medium-sized. This sequence joins TRBV19 and TRBJ1-4; D is possibly TRBD1 (5 bases). The CDR3 contains 19 residues. Trimming took 3 bases from V and 5 from J, leaving 25 bases between them. CDR1 is LNHDA, CDR2 SQIVND, per germline (reference sequence). CDR3: CASSINPASAGVINEKLFF. CDR3 sequence (DNA): TGTGCCAGTAGTATCAACCCTGCTTCGGCGGGGGTGATCAATGAAAAACTGTTTTTT.